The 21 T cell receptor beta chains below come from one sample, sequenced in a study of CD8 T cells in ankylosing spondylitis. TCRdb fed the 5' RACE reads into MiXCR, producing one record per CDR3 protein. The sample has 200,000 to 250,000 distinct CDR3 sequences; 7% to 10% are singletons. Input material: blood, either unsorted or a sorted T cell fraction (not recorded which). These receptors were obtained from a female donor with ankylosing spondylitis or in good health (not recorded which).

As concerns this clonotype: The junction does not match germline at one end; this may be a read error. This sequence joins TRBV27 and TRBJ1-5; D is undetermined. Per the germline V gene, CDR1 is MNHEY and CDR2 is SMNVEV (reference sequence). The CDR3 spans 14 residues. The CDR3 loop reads CTSSPIPTAQPQHF. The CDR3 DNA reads TGTACCAGCAGTCCAATTCCCACGGCCCAGCCCCAGCATTTT.

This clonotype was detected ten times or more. This CDR3 is CSARKSDRDSYEQYF. CDR3 nucleotide sequence: TGCAGTGCTCGTAAATCCGACAGGGACTCCTACGAGCAGTACTTC. V and J are TRBV20-1 and TRBJ2-7, with 7 bases lining up with TRBD1. CDR1 is DFQATT and CDR2 is SNEGSKA in the germline V gene (reference sequence). Losses at the gene ends were 5 bases for V and 0 bases for J; bases not matched to a gene: 10. This CDR3 is built from 15 residues.

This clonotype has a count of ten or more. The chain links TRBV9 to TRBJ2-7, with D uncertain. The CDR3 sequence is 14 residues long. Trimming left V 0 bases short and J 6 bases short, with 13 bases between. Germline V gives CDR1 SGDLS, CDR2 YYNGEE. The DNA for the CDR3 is TGTGCCAGCAGCGTAGCGGAATCCCCTTCCGAGCAGTACTTC. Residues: CASSVAESPSEQYF.

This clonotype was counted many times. The CDR3 region has the DNA TGTGCCAGCAGTGAATTGTCGCCCGGGGAGCTGTTTTTT. Its translation is CASSELSPGELFF. The chain uses TRBV2 and TRBJ2-2; D ambiguous. The CDR3 extends over 13 amino acids. CDR1 SNHLY and CDR2 FYNNEI come from the germline V gene. The V end lost 2 bases, the J end lost 6 bases, and 7 bases lay between the germline ends. Variable domain in full (rest from reference TRBV2 and TRBJ2-2): EPEVTQTPSHQVTQMGQEVILRCVPISNHLYFYWYRQILGQKVEFLVSFYNNEISEKSEIFDDQFSVERPDGSNFTLKIRSTKLEDSAMYFCASSELSPGELFFGEGSRLTVL.

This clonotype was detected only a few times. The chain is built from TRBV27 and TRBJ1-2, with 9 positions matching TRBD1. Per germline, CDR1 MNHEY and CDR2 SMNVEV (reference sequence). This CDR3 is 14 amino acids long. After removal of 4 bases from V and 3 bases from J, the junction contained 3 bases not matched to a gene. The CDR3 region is CASSSTGGYYGYTF. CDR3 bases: TGTGCCAGCAGTTCGACAGGGGGGTACTATGGCTACACCTTC.

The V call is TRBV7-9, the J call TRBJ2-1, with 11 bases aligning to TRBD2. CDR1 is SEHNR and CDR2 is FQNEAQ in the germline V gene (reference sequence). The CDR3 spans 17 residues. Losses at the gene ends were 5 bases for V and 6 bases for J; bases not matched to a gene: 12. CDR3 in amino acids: CASSPDFSSGRSNEQFF. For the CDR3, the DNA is TGTGCCAGCAGCCCCGACTTTTCTAGCGGGAGGAGCAATGAGCAGTTCTTC.

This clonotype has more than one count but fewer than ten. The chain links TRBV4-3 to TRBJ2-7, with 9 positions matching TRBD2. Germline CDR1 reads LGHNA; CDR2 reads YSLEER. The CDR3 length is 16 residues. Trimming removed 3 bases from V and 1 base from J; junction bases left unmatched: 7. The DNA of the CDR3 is TGCGCCAGCAGCCAGGGGAGCGGGAGGTTATCCTACGAGCAGTACTTC. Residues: CASSQGSGRLSYEQYF.

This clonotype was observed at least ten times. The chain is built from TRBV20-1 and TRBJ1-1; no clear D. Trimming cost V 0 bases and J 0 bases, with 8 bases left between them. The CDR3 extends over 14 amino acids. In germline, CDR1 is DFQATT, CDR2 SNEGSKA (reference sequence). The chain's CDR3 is CSARDFELNTEAFF. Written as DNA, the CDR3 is TGCAGTGCTAGAGACTTCGAGCTGAACACTGAAGCTTTCTTT.

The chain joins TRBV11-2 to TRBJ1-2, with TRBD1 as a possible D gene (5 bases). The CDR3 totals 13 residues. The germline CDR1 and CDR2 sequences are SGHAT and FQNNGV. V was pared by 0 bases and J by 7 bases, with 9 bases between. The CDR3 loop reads CASSLDPGTGYTF. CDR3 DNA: TGTGCCAGCAGCTTAGATCCAGGGACTGGCTACACCTTC.

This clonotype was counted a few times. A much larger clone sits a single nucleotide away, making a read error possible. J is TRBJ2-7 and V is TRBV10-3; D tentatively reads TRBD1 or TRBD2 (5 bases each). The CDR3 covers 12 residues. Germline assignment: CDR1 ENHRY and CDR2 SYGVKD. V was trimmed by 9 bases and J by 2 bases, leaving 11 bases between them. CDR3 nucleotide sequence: TGTGCCATTGCTGGGACCGCCTACGAGCAGTACTTC. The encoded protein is CAIAGTAYEQYF.

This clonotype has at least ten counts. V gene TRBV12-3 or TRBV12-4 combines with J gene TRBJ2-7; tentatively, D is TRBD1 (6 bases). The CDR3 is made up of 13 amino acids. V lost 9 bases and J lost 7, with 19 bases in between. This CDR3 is CASYLNRASEQYF. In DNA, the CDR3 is TGTGCCAGTTACCTAAACAGGGCCTCGGAGCAGTACTTC.

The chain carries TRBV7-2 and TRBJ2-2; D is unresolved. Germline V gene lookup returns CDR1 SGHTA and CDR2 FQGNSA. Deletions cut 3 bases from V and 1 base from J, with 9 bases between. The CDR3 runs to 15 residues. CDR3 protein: CASSFTDVNTGELFF. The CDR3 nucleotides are TGTGCCAGCAGCTTTACGGACGTGAACACCGGGGAGCTGTTTTTT. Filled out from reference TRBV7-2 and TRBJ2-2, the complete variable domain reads GAGVSQSPSNKVTEKGKDVELRCDPISGHTALYWYRQSLGQGLEFLIYFQGNSAPDKSGLPSDRFSAERTGGSVSTLTIQRTQQEDSAVYLCASSFTDVNTGELFFGEGSRLTVL.

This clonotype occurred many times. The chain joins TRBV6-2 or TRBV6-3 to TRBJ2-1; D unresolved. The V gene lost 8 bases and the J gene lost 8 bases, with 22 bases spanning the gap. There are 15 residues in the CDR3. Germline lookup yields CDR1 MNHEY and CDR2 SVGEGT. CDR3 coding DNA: TGTGCCAGCTCTCCCGGAGCGCGAAGATGGGATGAGCAGTTCTTC. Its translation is CASSPGARRWDEQFF.

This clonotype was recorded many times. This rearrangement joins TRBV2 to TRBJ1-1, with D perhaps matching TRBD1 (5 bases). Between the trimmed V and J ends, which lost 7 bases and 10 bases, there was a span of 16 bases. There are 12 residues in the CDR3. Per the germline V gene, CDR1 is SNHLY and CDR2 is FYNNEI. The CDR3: CASNPAGTGAFF. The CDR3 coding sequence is TGTGCCAGCAACCCTGCTGGGACGGGAGCTTTCTTT.

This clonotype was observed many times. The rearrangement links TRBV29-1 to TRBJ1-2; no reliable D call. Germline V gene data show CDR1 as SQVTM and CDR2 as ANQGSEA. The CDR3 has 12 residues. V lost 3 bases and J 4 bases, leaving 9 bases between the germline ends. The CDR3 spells CSVDSLVYGYTF. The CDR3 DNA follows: TGCAGCGTTGACAGCCTTGTCTATGGCTACACCTTC.

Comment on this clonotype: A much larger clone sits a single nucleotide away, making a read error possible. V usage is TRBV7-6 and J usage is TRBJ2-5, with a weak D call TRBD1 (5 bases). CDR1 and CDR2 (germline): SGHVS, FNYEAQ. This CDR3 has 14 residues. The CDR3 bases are TGTGCCAGCAGCAAAGCGCCAGGACAAGAGGCCCAGTACTTC. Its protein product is CASSKAPGQEAQYF.

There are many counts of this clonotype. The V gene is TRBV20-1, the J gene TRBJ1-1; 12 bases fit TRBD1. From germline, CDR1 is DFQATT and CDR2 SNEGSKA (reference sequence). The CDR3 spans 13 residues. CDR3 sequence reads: CTAGQGAQTEAFF. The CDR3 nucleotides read TGCACCGCGGGACAGGGGGCGCAGACTGAAGCTTTCTTT.

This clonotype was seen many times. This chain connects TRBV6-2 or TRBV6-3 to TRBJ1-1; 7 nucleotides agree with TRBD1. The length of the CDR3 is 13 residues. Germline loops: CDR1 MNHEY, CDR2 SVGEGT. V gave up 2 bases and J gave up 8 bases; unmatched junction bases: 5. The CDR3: CASSYRTGVEAFF. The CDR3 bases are TGTGCCAGCAGTTACCGCACAGGGGTCGAAGCTTTCTTT.

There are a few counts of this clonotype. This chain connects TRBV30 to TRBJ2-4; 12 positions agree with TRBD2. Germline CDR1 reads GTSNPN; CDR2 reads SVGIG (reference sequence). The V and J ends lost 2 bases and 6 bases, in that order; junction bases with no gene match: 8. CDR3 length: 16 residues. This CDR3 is CAWSKTSGSKRNIQYF. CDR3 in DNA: TGTGCCTGGAGTAAGACTAGCGGGAGTAAGAGAAACATTCAGTACTTC.

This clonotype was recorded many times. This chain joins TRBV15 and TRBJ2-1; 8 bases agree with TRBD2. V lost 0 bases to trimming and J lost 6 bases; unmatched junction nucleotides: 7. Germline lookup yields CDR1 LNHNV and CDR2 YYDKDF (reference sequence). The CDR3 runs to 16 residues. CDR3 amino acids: CATSRDLSGSSNEQFF. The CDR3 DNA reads TGTGCCACCAGCAGAGATTTAAGCGGGAGTTCCAATGAGCAGTTCTTC.

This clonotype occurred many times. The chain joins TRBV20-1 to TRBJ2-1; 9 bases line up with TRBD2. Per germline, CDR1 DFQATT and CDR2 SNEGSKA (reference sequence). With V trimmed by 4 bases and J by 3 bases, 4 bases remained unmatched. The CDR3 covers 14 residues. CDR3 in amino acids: CSAISGSSYNEQFF. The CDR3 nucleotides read TGCAGTGCTATTAGCGGGAGTAGCTACAATGAGCAGTTCTTC.